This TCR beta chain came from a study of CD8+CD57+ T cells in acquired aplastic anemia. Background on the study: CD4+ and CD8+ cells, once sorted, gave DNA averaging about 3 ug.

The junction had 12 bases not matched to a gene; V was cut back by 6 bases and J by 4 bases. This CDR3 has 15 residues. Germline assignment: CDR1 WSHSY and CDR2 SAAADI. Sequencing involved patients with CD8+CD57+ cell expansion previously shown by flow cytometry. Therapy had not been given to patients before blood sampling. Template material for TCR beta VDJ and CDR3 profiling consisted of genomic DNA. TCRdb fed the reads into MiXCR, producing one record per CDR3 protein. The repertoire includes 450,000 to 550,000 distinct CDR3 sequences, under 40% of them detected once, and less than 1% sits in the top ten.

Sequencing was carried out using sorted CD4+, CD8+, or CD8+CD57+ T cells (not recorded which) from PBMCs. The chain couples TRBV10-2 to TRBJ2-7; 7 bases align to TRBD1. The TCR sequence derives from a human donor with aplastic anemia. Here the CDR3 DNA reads TGCGCCAGCAGAACCCCTAGAGGGGGCGGGTACGAGCAGTACTTC. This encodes CASRTPRGGGYEQYF.